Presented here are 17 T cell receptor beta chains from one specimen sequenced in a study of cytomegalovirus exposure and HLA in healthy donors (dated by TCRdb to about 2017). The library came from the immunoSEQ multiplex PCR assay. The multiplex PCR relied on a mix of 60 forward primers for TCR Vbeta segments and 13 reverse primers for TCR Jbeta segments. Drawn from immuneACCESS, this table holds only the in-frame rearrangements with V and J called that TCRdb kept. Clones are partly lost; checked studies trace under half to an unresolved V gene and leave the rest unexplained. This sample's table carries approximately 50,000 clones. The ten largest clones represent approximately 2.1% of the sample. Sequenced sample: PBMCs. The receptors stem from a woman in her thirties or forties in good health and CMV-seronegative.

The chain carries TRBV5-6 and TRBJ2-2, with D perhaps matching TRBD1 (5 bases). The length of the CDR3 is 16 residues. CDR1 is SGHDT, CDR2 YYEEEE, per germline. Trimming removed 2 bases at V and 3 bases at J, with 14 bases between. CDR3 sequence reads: CASSFPRGMDTGELFF. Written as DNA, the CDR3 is TGTGCCAGCAGCTTTCCAAGGGGTATGGACACCGGGGAGCTGTTTTTT.

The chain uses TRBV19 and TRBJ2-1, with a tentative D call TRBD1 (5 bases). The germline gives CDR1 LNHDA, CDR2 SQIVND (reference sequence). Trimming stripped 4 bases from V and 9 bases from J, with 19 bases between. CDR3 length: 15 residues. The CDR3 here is CASSTAGLRSGEQFF. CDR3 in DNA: TGTGCCAGTAGTACAGCAGGGTTACGGTCGGGTGAGCAGTTCTTC. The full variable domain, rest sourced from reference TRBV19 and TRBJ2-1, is DGGITQSPKYLFRKEGQNVTLSCEQNLNHDAMYWYRQDPGQGLRLIYYSQIVNDFQKGDIAEGYSVSREKKESFPLTVTSAQKNPTAFYLCASSTAGLRSGEQFFGPGTRLTVL.

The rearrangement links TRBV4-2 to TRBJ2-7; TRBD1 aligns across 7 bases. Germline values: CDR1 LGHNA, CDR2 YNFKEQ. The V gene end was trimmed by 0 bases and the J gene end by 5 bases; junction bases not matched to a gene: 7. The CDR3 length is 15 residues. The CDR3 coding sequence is TGTGCCAGCAGCCAAGATCCGGACAGGTTCAACGAGCAGTACTTC. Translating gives CASSQDPDRFNEQYF.

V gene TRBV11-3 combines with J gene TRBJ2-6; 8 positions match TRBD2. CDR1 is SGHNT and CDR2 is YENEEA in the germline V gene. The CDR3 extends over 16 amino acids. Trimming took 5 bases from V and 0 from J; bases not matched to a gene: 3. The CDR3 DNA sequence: TGTGCCAGCAGCCCGGGAGGGCGCTCTGGGGCCAACGTCCTGACTTTC. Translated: CASSPGGRSGANVLTF. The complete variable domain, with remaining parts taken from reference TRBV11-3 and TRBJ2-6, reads EAGVVQSPRYKIIEKKQPVAFWCNPISGHNTLYWYLQNLGQGPELLIRYENEEAVDDSQLPKDRFSAERLKGVDSTLKIQPAELGDSAVYLCASSPGGRSGANVLTFGAGSRLTVL.

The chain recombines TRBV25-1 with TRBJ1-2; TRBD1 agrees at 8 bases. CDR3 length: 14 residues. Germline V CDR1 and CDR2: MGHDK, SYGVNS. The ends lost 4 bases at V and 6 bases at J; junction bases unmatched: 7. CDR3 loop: CASSAFRGRDGYTF. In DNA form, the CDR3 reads TGTGCCAGCAGTGCGTTCAGGGGGCGAGATGGCTACACCTTC.

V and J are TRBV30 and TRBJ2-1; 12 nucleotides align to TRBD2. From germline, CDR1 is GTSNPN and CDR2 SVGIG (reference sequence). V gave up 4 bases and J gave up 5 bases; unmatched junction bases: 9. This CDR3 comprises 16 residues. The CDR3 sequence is CAWTSGRAPPNNEQFF. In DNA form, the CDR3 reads TGTGCCTGGACTAGCGGGAGGGCCCCCCCCAACAATGAGCAGTTCTTC.

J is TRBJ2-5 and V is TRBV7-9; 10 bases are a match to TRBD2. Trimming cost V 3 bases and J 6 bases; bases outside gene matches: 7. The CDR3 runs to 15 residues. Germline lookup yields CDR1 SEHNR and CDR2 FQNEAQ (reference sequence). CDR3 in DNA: TGTGCCAGCAGCTTCGCAGCGGGGGGGCCGAAGACCCAGTACTTC. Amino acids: CASSFAAGGPKTQYF.

The CDR3 DNA is TGCGCCAGCAGCCAAAAACCCCCAACAGGGGACTATGGCTACACCTTC. This codes for CASSQKPPTGDYGYTF. The V call is TRBV5-1, the J call TRBJ1-2; 7 nucleotides agree with TRBD1. V lost 4 bases to trimming and J lost 3 bases; unmatched junction nucleotides: 12. CDR3 length: 16 amino acids. In germline, CDR1 is SGHRS, CDR2 YFSETQ.

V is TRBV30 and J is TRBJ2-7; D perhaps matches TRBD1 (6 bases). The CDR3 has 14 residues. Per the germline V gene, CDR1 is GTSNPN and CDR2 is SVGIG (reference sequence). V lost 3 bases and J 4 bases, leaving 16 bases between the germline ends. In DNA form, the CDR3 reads TGTGCCTGGAGCCTTGGGGGCAACGGGTACGAGCAGTACTTC. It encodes CAWSLGGNGYEQYF.

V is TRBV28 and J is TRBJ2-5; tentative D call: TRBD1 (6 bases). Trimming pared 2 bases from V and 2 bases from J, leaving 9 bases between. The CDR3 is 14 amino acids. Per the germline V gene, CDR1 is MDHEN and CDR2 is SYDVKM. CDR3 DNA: TGTGCCAGCAGTTTAGGGGGCAGACAAGAGACCCAGTACTTC. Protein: CASSLGGRQETQYF. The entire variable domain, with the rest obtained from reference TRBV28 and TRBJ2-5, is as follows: DVKVTQSSRYLVKRTGEKVFLECVQDMDHENMFWYRQDPGLGLRLIYFSYDVKMKEKGDIPEGYSVSREKKERFSLILESASTNQTSMYLCASSLGGRQETQYFGPGTRLLVL.

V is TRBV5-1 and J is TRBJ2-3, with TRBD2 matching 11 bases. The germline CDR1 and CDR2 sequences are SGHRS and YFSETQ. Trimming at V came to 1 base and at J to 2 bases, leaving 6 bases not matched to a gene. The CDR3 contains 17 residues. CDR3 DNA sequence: TGCGCCAGCAGCTTGTTAGCGGGAGGGCCAGTCACAGATACGCAGTATTTT. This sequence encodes CASSLLAGGPVTDTQYF.

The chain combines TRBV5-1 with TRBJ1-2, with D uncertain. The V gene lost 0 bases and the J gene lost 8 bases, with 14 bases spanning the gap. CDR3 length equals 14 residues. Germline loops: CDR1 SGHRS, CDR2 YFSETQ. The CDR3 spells CASSLGSLIQGYTF. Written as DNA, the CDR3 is TGCGCCAGCAGCTTGGGGTCACTTATACAGGGCTACACCTTC.

The CDR3 sequence: CASSVGGGSTYNEQFF. CDR3 coding DNA: TGTGCCAGCAGCGTAGGAGGCGGGAGTACCTACAATGAGCAGTTCTTC. The rearrangement links TRBV9 to TRBJ2-1, with 7 bases lining up with TRBD2. Germline trimming cut 0 bases from V and 2 bases from J; bases unmatched to any gene: 5. This CDR3 contains 16 residues. Germline V gives CDR1 SGDLS, CDR2 YYNGEE.

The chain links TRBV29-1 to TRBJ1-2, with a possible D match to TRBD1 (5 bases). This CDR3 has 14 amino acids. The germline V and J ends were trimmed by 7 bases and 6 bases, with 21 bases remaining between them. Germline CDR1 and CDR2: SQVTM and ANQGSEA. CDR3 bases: TGCAGCGCACACCCCGGGGGGGTTGCGGATGGCTACACCTTC. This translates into CSAHPGGVADGYTF.

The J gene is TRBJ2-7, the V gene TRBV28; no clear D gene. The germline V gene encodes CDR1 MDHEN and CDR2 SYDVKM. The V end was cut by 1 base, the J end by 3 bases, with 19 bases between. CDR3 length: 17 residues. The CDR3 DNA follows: TGTGCCAGCAGTTTATCAGGTCCGCACGGCGACCTCTACGAGCAGTACTTC. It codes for CASSLSGPHGDLYEQYF.

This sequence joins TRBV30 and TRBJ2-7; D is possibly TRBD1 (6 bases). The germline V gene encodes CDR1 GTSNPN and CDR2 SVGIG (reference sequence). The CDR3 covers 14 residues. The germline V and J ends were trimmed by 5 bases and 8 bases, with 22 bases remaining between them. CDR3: CAWVPRTRGDKQYF. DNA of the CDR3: TGTGCCTGGGTTCCTCGTACTAGAGGGGACAAGCAGTACTTC.

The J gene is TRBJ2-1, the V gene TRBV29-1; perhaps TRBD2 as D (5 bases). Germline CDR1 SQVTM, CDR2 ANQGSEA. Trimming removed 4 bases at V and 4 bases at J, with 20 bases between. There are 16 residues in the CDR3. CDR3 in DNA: TGCAGCGTTGGTCTCACTAGTACCCCAAGATACAATGAGCAGTTCTTC. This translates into CSVGLTSTPRYNEQFF.